This is a list of T cell receptor beta chains from one sample in a study of blood T cell repertoires in COVID-19. The data were produced by immunoSEQ multiplex PCR, yet TCRdb's version contains in-frame clones alone and is incomplete. The sample holds approximately 45,000 clones, more than 85% seen once. Sequencing was performed on peripheral blood. These TCRs come from a man aged 35 to 55 with active COVID-19. The CDR3 runs from the conserved cysteine through the conserved F or W. D genes are given only for firm matches. The size field is filled for only some rows; it gives once, few, many or a size class.

J gene | D gene | clone size | V gene | CDR3 protein | CDR3 DNA
TRBJ2-2 | . | . | TRBV28 | CASSSEPYSGELFF | TGTGCCAGCAGTTCTGAACCCTATTCCGGGGAGCTGTTTTTT
TRBJ2-1 | . | once | TRBV13 | CASSPGDRRGNEQFF | TGTGCCAGCAGCCCAGGCGATCGGCGGGGCAATGAGCAGTTCTTC
TRBJ1-2 | . | . | TRBV5-1 | CASNWGTRRSGYTF | TGCGCCAGCAACTGGGGGACACGGAGGAGTGGCTACACCTTC
TRBJ2-3 | TRBD2 | . | TRBV10-3 | CAISPGTSSSSTDTQYF | TGTGCCATCAGTCCCGGGACTAGCAGTTCTAGCACAGATACGCAGTATTTT
TRBJ2-1 | TRBD2 | . | TRBV11-2 | CASSGGLSILSSYNEQFF | TGTGCCAGCAGCGGGGGACTATCTATTCTCAGCTCCTACAATGAGCAGTTCTTC
TRBJ2-2 | TRBD1 | few | TRBV18 | CASSPPSTGALNTGELFF | TGTGCCAGCTCACCACCTTCGACAGGGGCATTGAACACCGGGGAGCTGTTTTTT
TRBJ2-7 | TRBD2 | . | TRBV4-1 | CASSLVESGSSYEQYF | TGCGCCAGCAGCCTCGTAGAGAGCGGGAGCTCCTACGAGCAGTACTTC
TRBJ2-6 | TRBD1 | . | TRBV27 | CASSLYRGNVLTF | TGTGCCAGCAGTTTATACAGGGGAAACGTCCTGACTTTC
TRBJ1-4 | . | . | TRBV7-9 | CATKLIVGRGKEKLFF | TGTGCCACCAAGCTTATAGTGGGCAGGGGAAAGGAAAAACTGTTTTTT
TRBJ2-1 | TRBD1 | . | TRBV5-4 | CASGDRAYNEQFF | TGTGCCAGCGGGGACAGGGCCTACAATGAGCAGTTCTTC
TRBJ1-4 | . | . | TRBV9 | CASSVQGQAPNEKLFF | TGTGCCAGCAGCGTCCAGGGCCAAGCCCCCAATGAAAAACTGTTTTTT
TRBJ2-5 | . | . | TRBV11-3 | CASSRGASQDTQYF | TGTGCCAGCAGCCGTGGGGCGTCTCAGGATACCCAGTACTTC
TRBJ2-5 | . | . | TRBV11-2 | CASSLQGQGETQYF | TGTGCCAGCAGCTTACAGGGTCAAGGGGAGACCCAGTACTTC
TRBJ1-3 | . | few | TRBV7-6 | CASSLARGDTGNTIYF | TGTGCCAGCAGCTTAGCGCGAGGGGACACTGGAAACACCATATATTTT
TRBJ2-7 | . | . | TRBV13 | CASSLPNGDEQYF | TGTGCCAGCAGCCTCCCCAACGGGGACGAGCAGTACTTC
TRBJ1-2 | TRBD1 | . | TRBV27 | CASSLSGTGWNGYTF | TGTGCCAGCAGTCTCTCTGGGACAGGGTGGAATGGCTACACCTTC
TRBJ2-7 | TRBD2 | . | TRBV10-3 | CAISEFSGTSGSEQYF | TGTGCCATCAGTGAGTTCTCCGGGACTAGCGGGAGCGAGCAGTACTTC
TRBJ1-5 | TRBD1 | few | TRBV5-5 | CASSLEGDRGSNQPQHF | TGTGCCAGCAGCTTGGAGGGGGACAGGGGGAGCAATCAGCCCCAGCATTTT
TRBJ1-1 | TRBD1 | . | TRBV5-5 | CASKAQGDTEAFF | TGTGCCAGCAAGGCACAGGGGGACACTGAAGCTTTCTTT
TRBJ2-3 | . | . | TRBV11-2 | CASSLAVLGVGQGDTQYF | TGTGCCAGCAGCTTAGCGGTTCTGGGAGTGGGCCAAGGAGATACGCAGTATTTT
TRBJ1-2 | TRBD1 | . | TRBV5-8 | CASSRRQGSSLNGYTF | TGTGCCAGCAGCCGTAGACAGGGGTCTTCGTTGAATGGCTACACCTTC
TRBJ2-1 | TRBD2 | once | TRBV3-1/TRBV3-2 | CASSQDGLAGKYNEQFF | TGTGCCAGCAGCCAAGATGGACTAGCGGGGAAATACAATGAGCAGTTCTTC
TRBJ1-2 | . | . | TRBV29-1 | CSVEVMTGNYGYTF | TGCAGCGTTGAAGTAATGACAGGAAACTATGGCTACACCTTC
TRBJ1-6 | TRBD1 | . | TRBV6-2/TRBV6-3 | CASSPSEDRGDSPLHF | TGTGCCAGCAGCCCTAGCGAAGACAGGGGAGATTCACCCCTCCACTTT
TRBJ2-4 | TRBD1 | . | TRBV11-2 | CASSRDRAKNIQYF | TGTGCCAGCAGCCGGGACAGGGCCAAAAACATTCAGTACTTC
TRBJ2-1 | TRBD1 | . | TRBV7-3 | CASSLFGQGNEQFF | TGTGCCAGCAGCTTATTCGGACAGGGGAATGAGCAGTTCTTC
TRBJ2-2 | TRBD1 | . | TRBV11-2 | CASSSLYPQGAGELFF | TGTGCCAGCAGCTCCCTGTACCCTCAGGGGGCCGGGGAGCTGTTTTTT
TRBJ1-2 | . | . | TRBV19 | CASLSRQVDYGYTF | TGTGCCAGCCTATCAAGACAGGTTGACTATGGCTACACCTTC
TRBJ2-2 | . | medium-sized | TRBV19 | CASSTTYANTGELFF | TGTGCCAGTAGTACAACATACGCGAACACCGGGGAGCTGTTTTTT
TRBJ2-1 | TRBD2 | . | TRBV28 | CASSRTSGNGGQFF | TGTGCCAGCAGCCGGACTAGCGGGAATGGTGGGCAGTTCTTC
TRBJ2-1 | TRBD1 | once | TRBV16 | CASVRTGGYSTYNEQFF | TGTGCCAGCGTTCGGACAGGGGGGTACTCTACCTACAATGAGCAGTTCTTC
TRBJ2-7 | TRBD1 | . | TRBV13 | CASSSGQGSGYEQYF | TGTGCCAGCAGTTCCGGACAGGGGAGTGGGTACGAGCAGTACTTC